This TCR beta chain is drawn from a study of tumor and adjacent non-tumor tissue in lung cancer. Study background: Patients comprised 12 adenocarcinoma, a couple of squamous cell carcinoma and 1 small cell lung cancer. The patients, around 10 men and 5 or 6 women, were roughly 30 to 80 with stage I to III disease. On average, productive TCRbeta reads reached some 4.2 million per sample.

A modified ARM-PCR protocol with three rounds of nested PCR amplified TCRbeta. From the multiplex PCR reads, TCRdb called clonotypes with MiXCR, one entry per CDR3 protein. The table shows some 80,000 distinct CDR3 sequences, with roughly 80% occurring only once. The template was RNA from unsorted bulk tissue. The normal lung tissue was taken more than 3 cm from the tumor edge. Concerning this clonotype itself: An end of the junction does not agree with germline; a read error may underlie this.

The germline V gene encodes CDR1 MNHNS and CDR2 SASEGT. The CDR3 covers 16 residues. This chain connects TRBV6-1 to TRBJ2-3; TRBD2 might be the D (5 bases). The receptor was derived from a man aged 60-69 years with non-small cell lung cancer. Material: distant non-tumor lung tissue. The CDR3 loop is CASRPYAVPSTVTQYF. The CDR3 DNA reads as TGTGCCAGCAGGCCGTACGCCGTACCTAGCACAGTTACGCAGTATTTT.